These T cell receptor beta chains were read from a single sample in a study of blood T cell repertoires in COVID-19. The assay was immunoSEQ multiplex PCR, and TCRdb's table has in-frame clones only and misses some. The sample consists of around 320,000 clones, around 88% of them appearing once. The sample consisted of peripheral blood. The receptors were sampled from a young woman who had recovered from COVID-19. The CDR3 runs from the conserved cysteine through the conserved F or W. Each record gives: J gene, V gene, D gene, clone size, CDR3 protein, CDR3 DNA. The D gene is left open where the match is weak. Where a row states a size, it is once, few, many or the class of an expanded clone; other rows omit it.

j_gene: TRBJ1-4; v_gene: TRBV5-6; d_gene: .; abundance: .; CDR3aa: CASSRNQGPNEKLFF; CDR3nt: TGTGCCAGCAGCAGAAACCAGGGGCCTAATGAAAAACTGTTTTTT
j_gene: TRBJ2-7; v_gene: TRBV2; d_gene: .; abundance: few; CDR3aa: CASSQNGGDYEQYF; CDR3nt: TGTGCCAGCAGTCAAAACGGAGGGGACTACGAGCAGTACTTC
j_gene: TRBJ1-2; v_gene: TRBV6-1; d_gene: TRBD1; abundance: once; CDR3aa: CASSEAVQRGRFGYTF; CDR3nt: TGTGCCAGCAGTGAAGCGGTACAAAGGGGGCGCTTTGGCTACACCTTC
j_gene: TRBJ2-5; v_gene: TRBV2; d_gene: TRBD1; abundance: .; CDR3aa: CASSGDRGPEKTQYF; CDR3nt: TGTGCCAGCAGTGGGGACAGGGGGCCGGAGAAGACCCAGTACTTC
j_gene: TRBJ1-5; v_gene: TRBV19; d_gene: .; abundance: .; CDR3aa: CASSIQGRQPQHF; CDR3nt: TGTGCCAGTAGTATACAGGGAAGACAGCCCCAGCATTTT
j_gene: TRBJ1-2; v_gene: TRBV9; d_gene: .; abundance: .; CDR3aa: CASSAALRLDYGYTF; CDR3nt: TGTGCCAGCAGCGCGGCCCTTCGGCTAGACTATGGCTACACCTTC
j_gene: TRBJ2-7; v_gene: TRBV27; d_gene: TRBD2; abundance: .; CDR3aa: CASSKGLAEGEQYF; CDR3nt: TGTGCCAGCAGCAAGGGACTAGCAGAAGGCGAGCAGTACTTC
j_gene: TRBJ2-7; v_gene: TRBV4-2; d_gene: TRBD1; abundance: .; CDR3aa: CASSYSAGTGGYEQYF; CDR3nt: TGTGCCAGCAGCTACTCGGCCGGGACAGGGGGCTACGAGCAGTACTTC
j_gene: TRBJ2-5; v_gene: TRBV5-4; d_gene: .; abundance: .; CDR3aa: CASSLVTGGGETQYF; CDR3nt: TGTGCCAGCAGCTTGGTGACTGGGGGAGGAGAGACCCAGTACTTC
j_gene: TRBJ1-5; v_gene: TRBV7-8; d_gene: TRBD1; abundance: .; CDR3aa: CASRQNRGRDQPQHF; CDR3nt: TGTGCCAGCAGGCAAAACAGGGGGCGCGATCAGCCCCAGCATTTT
j_gene: TRBJ1-6; v_gene: TRBV5-8; d_gene: TRBD1; abundance: .; CDR3aa: CASSLPSGGNEALHF; CDR3nt: TGTGCCAGCAGCCTGCCATCAGGGGGCAATGAAGCCCTCCACTTT
j_gene: TRBJ1-1; v_gene: TRBV27; d_gene: .; abundance: .; CDR3aa: CASSLLINTEAFF; CDR3nt: TGTGCCAGCAGTTTACTTATTAACACTGAAGCTTTCTTT
j_gene: TRBJ1-1; v_gene: TRBV6-5; d_gene: TRBD1; abundance: .; CDR3aa: CASSSQGQTAFF; CDR3nt: TGTGCCAGCAGTTCCCAGGGACAGACAGCTTTCTTT
j_gene: TRBJ2-7; v_gene: TRBV6-5; d_gene: .; abundance: .; CDR3aa: CASTPGDVGSYEQYF; CDR3nt: TGTGCCAGCACCCCAGGGGATGTGGGTTCCTACGAGCAGTACTTC
j_gene: TRBJ1-2; v_gene: TRBV5-4; d_gene: .; abundance: .; CDR3aa: CASSGARGSYTF; CDR3nt: TGTGCCAGCAGCGGGGCCCGGGGGAGCTACACCTTC
j_gene: TRBJ2-3; v_gene: TRBV6-2/TRBV6-3; d_gene: TRBD2; abundance: .; CDR3aa: CASSDGLAGTRDTQYF; CDR3nt: TGTGCCAGCAGTGACGGACTAGCGGGCACTAGAGATACGCAGTATTTT
j_gene: TRBJ2-5; v_gene: TRBV5-3; d_gene: TRBD2; abundance: .; CDR3aa: CARSFKSGAPETQYF; CDR3nt: TGTGCCAGAAGCTTTAAGAGCGGGGCACCAGAGACCCAGTACTTC
j_gene: TRBJ1-4; v_gene: TRBV28; d_gene: .; abundance: .; CDR3aa: CASSLSQGHEKLFF; CDR3nt: TGTGCCAGCAGTTTGTCACAGGGACACGAAAAACTGTTTTTT
j_gene: TRBJ1-5; v_gene: TRBV15; d_gene: .; abundance: .; CDR3aa: CATSSGRENQPQHF; CDR3nt: TGTGCCACCAGCTCCGGACGGGAAAATCAGCCCCAGCATTTT
j_gene: TRBJ1-4; v_gene: TRBV2; d_gene: TRBD1; abundance: .; CDR3aa: CASSESTRGANEKLFF; CDR3nt: TGTGCCAGCAGTGAAAGCACCAGGGGGGCTAATGAAAAACTGTTTTTT
j_gene: TRBJ2-1; v_gene: TRBV6-5; d_gene: .; abundance: once; CDR3aa: CASKRNRGGYNEQFF; CDR3nt: TGTGCCAGCAAGAGGAACAGGGGGGGATACAATGAGCAGTTCTTC
j_gene: TRBJ2-6; v_gene: TRBV11-2; d_gene: .; abundance: .; CDR3aa: CASSLTQGMSSGANVLTF; CDR3nt: TGTGCCAGCAGCTTGACTCAGGGAATGAGTTCTGGGGCCAACGTCCTGACTTTC
j_gene: TRBJ2-7; v_gene: TRBV3-1/TRBV3-2; d_gene: .; abundance: few; CDR3aa: CASSQGLDEQYF; CDR3nt: TGTGCCAGCAGCCAAGGACTAGACGAGCAGTACTTC
j_gene: TRBJ2-1; v_gene: TRBV25-1; d_gene: .; abundance: few; CDR3aa: CASSSINEQFF; CDR3nt: TGTGCCAGCAGTTCTATTAATGAGCAGTTCTTC
j_gene: TRBJ1-1; v_gene: TRBV6-5; d_gene: .; abundance: .; CDR3aa: CASSTRGGAGEEAFF; CDR3nt: TGTGCCAGCAGCACCCGTGGGGGGGCGGGCGAGGAAGCTTTCTTT